Reported below is one TCR beta chain. The antigen is unknown. TCRdb re-called the 5' RACE reads through MiXCR, storing one row per CDR3 protein. The data contain 5,000 to 6,000 distinct CDR3 sequences, around a quarter of them singletons. These data originate in a study of spatial heterogeneity in lung cancer. Study findings and constraints: Intratumoral expanded alpha and beta TCR counts were found to track tumor mutation counts.

Germline V lookup: CDR1 KGHSH, CDR2 LQKENI. Trimming took off 0 bases at V and 6 bases at J, with 9 bases between the two ends. The length of the CDR3 is 13 residues. The sample's time point: sample taken at primary tumor resection. The donors comprised about 69 untreated early-stage non-small cell lung cancer patients. Material: lung tumor tissue, obtained at surgery. The chain uses TRBV18 and TRBJ2-7, with D unresolved. This receptor was obtained from a male donor with early-stage non-small cell lung cancer. The chain's CDR3 is CASSPPLRSEQYF. The CDR3 coding sequence is TGTGCCAGCTCACCACCCCTCCGTAGCGAGCAGTACTTC.